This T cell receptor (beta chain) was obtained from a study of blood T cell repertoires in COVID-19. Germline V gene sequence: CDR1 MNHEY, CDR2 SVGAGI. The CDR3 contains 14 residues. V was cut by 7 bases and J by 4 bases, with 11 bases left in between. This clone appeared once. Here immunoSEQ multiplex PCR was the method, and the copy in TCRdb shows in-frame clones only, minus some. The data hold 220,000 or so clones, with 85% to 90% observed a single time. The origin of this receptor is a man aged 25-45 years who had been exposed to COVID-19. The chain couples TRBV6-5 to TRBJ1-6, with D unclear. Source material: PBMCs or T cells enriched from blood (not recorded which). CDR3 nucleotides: TGTGCCAGCACGTGGCAGTTGTATAATTCACCCCTCCACTTT. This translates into CASTWQLYNSPLHF.